Sequencing of this TCR beta chain was carried out in a study of blood T cell repertoires in COVID-19. About the research overall: Acute and convalescent COVID-19 specimens originated in the United States, Italy and Spain. Sources were T cells, B-cell-depleted T cells, or PBMCs; the material itself was cDNA or gDNA.

The authors' processing: Amplification of reference gene primers was used by the study to estimate nucleated cell counts. Only in-frame clones appear in the TCRdb table, and some are missing; sequencing was by immunoSEQ multiplex PCR. The V and J calls and clone size come from that table; D and trimming were worked out from the DNA. This table holds approximately 290,000 clones, roughly 88% found once. CDR3 length equals 15 residues. Germline-derived CDR1 and CDR2 are LNHDA and SQIVND (reference sequence). After removal of 3 bases from V and 0 bases from J, the junction contained 4 bases not matched to a gene. Patients of the Seattle cohort, enrolled during active infection, were followed longitudinally.

This chain links TRBV19 with TRBJ2-7; 8 bases match TRBD2. The clonotype comes from a human donor with COVID-19, enrolled during active disease. The donor label of this sample is uncertain. The sample taken for sequencing was peripheral blood. The CDR3 coding sequence is TGTGCCAGTAGTATTAGCGGGGTGAGCTCCTACGAGCAGTACTTC. Amino acid sequence: CASSISGVSSYEQYF.